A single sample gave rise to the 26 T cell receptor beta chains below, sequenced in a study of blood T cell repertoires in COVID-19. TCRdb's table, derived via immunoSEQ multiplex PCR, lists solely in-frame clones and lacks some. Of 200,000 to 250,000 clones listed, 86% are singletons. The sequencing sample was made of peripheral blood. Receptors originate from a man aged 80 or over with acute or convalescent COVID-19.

The CDR3 region is CASSFYAGNTIYF. The CDR3, as DNA: TGTGCCAGCAGCTTCTACGCCGGAAACACCATATATTTT. J is TRBJ1-3 and V is TRBV11-2; no reliable D call. Looked up from germline, CDR1 is SGHAT and CDR2 is FQNNGV. Trimming took off 3 bases at V and 4 bases at J, with 7 bases between the two ends. The CDR3 contains 13 residues.

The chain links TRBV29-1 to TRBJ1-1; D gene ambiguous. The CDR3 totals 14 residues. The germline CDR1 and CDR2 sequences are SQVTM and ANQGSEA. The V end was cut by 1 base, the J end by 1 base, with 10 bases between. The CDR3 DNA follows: TGCAGCGTTGAAGGCCGGCGGAGGAACACTGAAGCTTTCTTT. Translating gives CSVEGRRRNTEAFF.

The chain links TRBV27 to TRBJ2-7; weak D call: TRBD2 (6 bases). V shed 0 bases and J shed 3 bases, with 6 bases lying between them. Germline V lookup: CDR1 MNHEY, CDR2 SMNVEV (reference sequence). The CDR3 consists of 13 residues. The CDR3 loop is CASSLSRGYEQYV. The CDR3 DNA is TGTGCCAGCAGTTTATCGCGGGGCTACGAGCAGTACGTC.

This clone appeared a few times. Here the CDR3 DNA reads TGTGCCAGCAGCTTTGGGGGGGACACCGGGGAGCTGTTTTTT. This encodes CASSFGGDTGELFF. This chain uses TRBV5-4 with TRBJ2-2, with 7 bases identical to TRBD2. The junction had 1 base not matched to a gene; V was cut back by 2 bases and J by 3 bases. Germline CDR1 reads SGHNT; CDR2 reads YYREEE (reference sequence). The CDR3 has 14 amino acids.

Here the CDR3 reads CASSATRDSQPQHF. CDR3 nucleotides: TGTGCCAGCAGTGCCACCCGGGACTCTCAGCCCCAGCATTTT. V is TRBV25-1 and J is TRBJ1-5; tentative D call: TRBD1 (5 bases). In germline, CDR1 is MGHDK, CDR2 SYGVNS. This CDR3 region has 14 residues. V was shortened by 4 bases and J by 6 bases, with 13 bases between the two germline ends.

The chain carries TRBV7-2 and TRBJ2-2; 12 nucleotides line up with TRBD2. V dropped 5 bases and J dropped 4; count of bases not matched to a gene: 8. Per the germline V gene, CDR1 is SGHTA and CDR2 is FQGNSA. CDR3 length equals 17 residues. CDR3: CASSTVGLAGITGELFF. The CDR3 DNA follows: TGTGCCAGCAGCACAGTGGGACTAGCGGGCATCACCGGGGAGCTGTTTTTT.

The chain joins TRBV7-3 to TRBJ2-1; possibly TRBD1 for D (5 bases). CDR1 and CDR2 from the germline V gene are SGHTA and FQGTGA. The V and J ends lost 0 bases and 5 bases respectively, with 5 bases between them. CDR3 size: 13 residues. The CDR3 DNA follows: TGTGCCAGCAGCTTAACCAGGGACAATGAGCAGTTCTTC. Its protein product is CASSLTRDNEQFF.

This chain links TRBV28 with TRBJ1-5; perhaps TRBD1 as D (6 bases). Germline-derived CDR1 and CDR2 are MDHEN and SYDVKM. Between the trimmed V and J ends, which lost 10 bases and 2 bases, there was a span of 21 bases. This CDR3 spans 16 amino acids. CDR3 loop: CATRPPRGRGNQPQHF. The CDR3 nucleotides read TGTGCCACCAGGCCACCCAGGGGTCGCGGCAATCAGCCCCAGCATTTT.

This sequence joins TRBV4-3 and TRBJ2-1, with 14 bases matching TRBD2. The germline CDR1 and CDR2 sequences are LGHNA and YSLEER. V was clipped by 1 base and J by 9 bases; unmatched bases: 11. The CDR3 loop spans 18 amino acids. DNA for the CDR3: TGCGCCAGCAGCCAAGGACTAGCGGGAGGGCCCGGAGGGGGTGAGCAGTTCTTC. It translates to CASSQGLAGGPGGGEQFF.

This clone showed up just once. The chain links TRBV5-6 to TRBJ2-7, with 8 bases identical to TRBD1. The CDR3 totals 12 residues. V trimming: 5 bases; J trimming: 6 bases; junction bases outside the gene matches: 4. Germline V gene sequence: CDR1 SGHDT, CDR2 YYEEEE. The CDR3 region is CASSMTGVEQYV. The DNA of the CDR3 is TGTGCCAGCAGTATGACAGGGGTCGAGCAGTACGTC.

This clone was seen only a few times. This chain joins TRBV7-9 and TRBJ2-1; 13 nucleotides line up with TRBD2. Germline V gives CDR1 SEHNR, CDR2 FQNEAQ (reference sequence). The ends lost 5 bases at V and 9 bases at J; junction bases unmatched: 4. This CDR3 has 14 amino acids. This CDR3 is CASSPGLAGVEQFF. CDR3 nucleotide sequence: TGTGCCAGCAGCCCAGGACTAGCGGGAGTTGAGCAGTTCTTC. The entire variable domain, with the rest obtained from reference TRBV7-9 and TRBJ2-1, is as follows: DTGVSQNPRHKITKRGQNVTFRCDPISEHNRLYWYRQTLGQGPEFLTYFQNEAQLEKSRLLSDRFSAERPKGSFSTLEIQRTEQGDSAMYLCASSPGLAGVEQFFGPGTRLTVL.

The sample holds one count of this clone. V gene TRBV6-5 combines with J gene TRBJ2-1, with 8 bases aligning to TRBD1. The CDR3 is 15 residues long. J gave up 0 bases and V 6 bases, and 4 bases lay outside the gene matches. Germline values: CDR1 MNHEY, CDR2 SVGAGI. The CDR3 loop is CASRPDRGSYNEQFF. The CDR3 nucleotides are TGTGCCAGCAGACCCGACAGGGGCTCCTACAATGAGCAGTTCTTC.

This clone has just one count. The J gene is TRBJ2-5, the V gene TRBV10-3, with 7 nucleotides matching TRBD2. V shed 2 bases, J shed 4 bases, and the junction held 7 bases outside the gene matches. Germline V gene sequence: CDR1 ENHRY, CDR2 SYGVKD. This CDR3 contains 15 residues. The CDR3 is CAISEEAGSSETQYF. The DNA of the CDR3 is TGTGCCATCAGTGAGGAAGCGGGGAGTTCAGAGACCCAGTACTTC.

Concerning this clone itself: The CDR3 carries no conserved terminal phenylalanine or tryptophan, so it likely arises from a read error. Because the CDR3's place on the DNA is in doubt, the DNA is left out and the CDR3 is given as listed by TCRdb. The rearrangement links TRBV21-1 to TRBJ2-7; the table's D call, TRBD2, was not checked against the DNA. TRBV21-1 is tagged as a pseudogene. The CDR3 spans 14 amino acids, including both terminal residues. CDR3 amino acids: CASSKDGAELAGNA.

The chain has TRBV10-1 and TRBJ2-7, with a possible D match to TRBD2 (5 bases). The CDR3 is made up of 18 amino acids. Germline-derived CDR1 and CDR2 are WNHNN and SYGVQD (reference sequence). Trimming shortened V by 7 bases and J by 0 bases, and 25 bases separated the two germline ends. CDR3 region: CASTGNPLRKRSSYEQYV. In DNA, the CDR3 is TGCGCCAGCACCGGAAATCCCCTTCGGAAGCGGAGCTCCTACGAGCAGTACGTC.

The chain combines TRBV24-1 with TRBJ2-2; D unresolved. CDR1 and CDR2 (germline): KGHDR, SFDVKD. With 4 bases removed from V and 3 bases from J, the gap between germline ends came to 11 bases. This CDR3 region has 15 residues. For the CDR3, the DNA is TGTGCCACCAGTGACCAGGCCCTGTACACCGGGGAGCTGTTTTTT. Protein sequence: CATSDQALYTGELFF.

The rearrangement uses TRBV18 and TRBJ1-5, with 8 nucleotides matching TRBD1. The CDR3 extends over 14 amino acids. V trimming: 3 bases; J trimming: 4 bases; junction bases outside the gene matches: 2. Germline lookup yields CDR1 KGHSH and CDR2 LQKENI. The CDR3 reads CASSPGQANQPQHF. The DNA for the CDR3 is TGTGCCAGCTCACCGGGACAGGCGAATCAGCCCCAGCATTTT.

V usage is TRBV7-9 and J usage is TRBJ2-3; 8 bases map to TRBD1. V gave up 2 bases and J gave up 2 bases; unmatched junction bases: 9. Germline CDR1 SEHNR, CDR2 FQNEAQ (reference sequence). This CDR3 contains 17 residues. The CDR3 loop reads CASSLKPGGLLTDTQYF. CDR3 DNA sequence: TGTGCCAGCAGCTTAAAGCCAGGGGGCCTTCTCACAGATACGCAGTATTTT.

The CDR3 loop reads CASSGQGRGQPQHF. CDR3 nucleotide sequence: TGTGCCAGCTCGGGGCAGGGGAGGGGACAGCCCCAGCATTTT. This sequence joins TRBV18 and TRBJ1-5; weak D call: TRBD1 (6 bases). This CDR3 comprises 14 residues. From germline, CDR1 is KGHSH and CDR2 LQKENI. Trimming pared 6 bases from V and 7 bases from J, leaving 16 bases between.

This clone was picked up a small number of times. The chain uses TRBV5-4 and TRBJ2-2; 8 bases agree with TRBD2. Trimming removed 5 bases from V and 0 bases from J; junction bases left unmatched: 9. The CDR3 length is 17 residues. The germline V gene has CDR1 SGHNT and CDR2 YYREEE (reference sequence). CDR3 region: CASSFPGLGANTGELFF. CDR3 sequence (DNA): TGTGCCAGCAGTTTTCCGGGACTAGGCGCGAACACCGGGGAGCTGTTTTTT.

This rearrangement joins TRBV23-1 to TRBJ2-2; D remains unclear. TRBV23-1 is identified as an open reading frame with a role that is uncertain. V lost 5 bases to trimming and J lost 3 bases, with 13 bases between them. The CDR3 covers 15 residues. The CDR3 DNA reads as TGCGCCAGCAGTTACGACAATTGCGACACCGGGGAGCTGTTTTTT. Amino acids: CASSYDNCDTGELFF.

DNA for the CDR3: TGTGCCAGCTCACCCCGGAGTAGCACAGATACGCAGTATTTT. The encoded protein is CASSPRSSTDTQYF. The chain uses TRBV18 and TRBJ2-3; D gene ambiguous. Trimming removed 3 bases from V and 0 bases from J, with 7 bases in between. The V gene's germline CDR1 is KGHSH and CDR2 LQKENI. The CDR3 is made up of 14 amino acids. Full variable domain (remainder filled in from reference TRBV18 and TRBJ2-3): NAGVMQNPRHLVRRRGQEARLRCSPMKGHSHVYWYRQLPEEGLKFMVYLQKENIIDESGMPKERFSAEFPKEGPSILRIQQVVRGDSAAYFCASSPRSSTDTQYFGPGTRLTVL.

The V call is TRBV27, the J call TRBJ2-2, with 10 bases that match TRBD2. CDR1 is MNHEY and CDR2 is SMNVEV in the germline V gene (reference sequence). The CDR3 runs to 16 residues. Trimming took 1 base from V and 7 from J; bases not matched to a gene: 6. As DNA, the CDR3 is TGTGCCAGCAGTTTATTAGCGGGAGGAGTGCTCGGGGAGCTGTTTTTT. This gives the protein CASSLLAGGVLGELFF.

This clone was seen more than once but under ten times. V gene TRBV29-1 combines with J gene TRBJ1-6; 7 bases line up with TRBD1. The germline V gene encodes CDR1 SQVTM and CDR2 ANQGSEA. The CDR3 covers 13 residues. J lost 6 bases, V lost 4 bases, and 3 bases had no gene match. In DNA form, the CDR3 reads TGCAGCGTTGCGACAGGGAGTAATTCACCCCTCCACTTT. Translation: CSVATGSNSPLHF.

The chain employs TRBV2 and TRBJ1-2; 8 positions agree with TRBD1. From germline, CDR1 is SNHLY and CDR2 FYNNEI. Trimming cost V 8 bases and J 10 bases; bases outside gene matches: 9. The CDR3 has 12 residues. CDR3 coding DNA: TGTGCCAGCGCCGGGGCGGGACAGGTCTACACCTTC. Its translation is CASAGAGQVYTF.

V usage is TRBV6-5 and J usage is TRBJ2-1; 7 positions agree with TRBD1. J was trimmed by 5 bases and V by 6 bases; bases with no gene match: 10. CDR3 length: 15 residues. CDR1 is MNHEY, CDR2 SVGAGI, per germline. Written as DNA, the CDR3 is TGTGCCAGCAGAGCCGCAGGACAGGATAACAATGAGCAGTTCTTC. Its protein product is CASRAAGQDNNEQFF.